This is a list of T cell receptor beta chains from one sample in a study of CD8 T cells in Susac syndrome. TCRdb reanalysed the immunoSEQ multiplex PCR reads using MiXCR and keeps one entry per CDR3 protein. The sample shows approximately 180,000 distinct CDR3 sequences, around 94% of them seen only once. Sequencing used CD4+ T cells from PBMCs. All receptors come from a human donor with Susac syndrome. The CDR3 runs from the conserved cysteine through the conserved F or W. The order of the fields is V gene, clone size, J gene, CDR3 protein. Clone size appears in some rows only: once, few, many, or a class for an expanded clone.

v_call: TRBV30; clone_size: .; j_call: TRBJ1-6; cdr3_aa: CAWTRRTGPYNSPLHF
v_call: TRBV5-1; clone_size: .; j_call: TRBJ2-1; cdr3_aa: CASSLFPGGATEQFF
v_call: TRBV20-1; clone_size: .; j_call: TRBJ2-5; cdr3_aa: CSAGLAGGLQETQYF
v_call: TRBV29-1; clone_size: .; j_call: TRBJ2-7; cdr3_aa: CSVGSSYEQYF
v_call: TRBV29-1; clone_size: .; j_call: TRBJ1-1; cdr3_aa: CSVARQMNTEAFF
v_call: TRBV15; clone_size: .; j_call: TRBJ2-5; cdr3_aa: CATSARLETQYF
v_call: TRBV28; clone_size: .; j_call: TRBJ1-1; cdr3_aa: CASSLYGTGGRYMNTEAFF
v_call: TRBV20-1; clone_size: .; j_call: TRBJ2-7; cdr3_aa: CSANGGPYEQYF
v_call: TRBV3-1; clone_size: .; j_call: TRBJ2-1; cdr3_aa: CASSHLGLADHNEQFF
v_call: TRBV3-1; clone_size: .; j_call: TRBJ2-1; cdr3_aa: CASSQVGNEQFF
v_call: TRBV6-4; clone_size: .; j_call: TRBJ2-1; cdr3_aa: CASSPTSGINNEQFF
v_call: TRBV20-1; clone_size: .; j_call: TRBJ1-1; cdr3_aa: CSAWGGFPEAFF
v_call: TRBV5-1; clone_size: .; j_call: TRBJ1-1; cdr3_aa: CASSITGGKAEAFF
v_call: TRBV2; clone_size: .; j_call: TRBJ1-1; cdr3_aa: CASSFSGTVMNTEAFF
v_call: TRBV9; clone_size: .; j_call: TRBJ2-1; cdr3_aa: CASSVGDTYNEQFF
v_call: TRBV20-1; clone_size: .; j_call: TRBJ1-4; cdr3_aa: CSARDRGPGGEKLFF
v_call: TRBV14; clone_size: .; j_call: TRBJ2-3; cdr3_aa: CASSPGPVMGTDTQYF
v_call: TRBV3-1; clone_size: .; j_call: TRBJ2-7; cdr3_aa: CASSQHALGTATGLAEQYF
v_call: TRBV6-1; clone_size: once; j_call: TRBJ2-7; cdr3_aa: CASSLLGQRYEQYF
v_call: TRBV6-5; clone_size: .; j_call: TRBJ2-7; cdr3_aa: CASRERGDYEQYF
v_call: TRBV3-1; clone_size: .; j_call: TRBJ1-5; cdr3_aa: CASSQGANDQPQHF
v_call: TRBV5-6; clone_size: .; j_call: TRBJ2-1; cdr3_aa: CASSLRMEQFF
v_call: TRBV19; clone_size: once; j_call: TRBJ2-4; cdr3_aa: CASSIGGQGTIAKNIQYF
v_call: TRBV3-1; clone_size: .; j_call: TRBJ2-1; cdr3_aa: CASSQEWRPHEQFF
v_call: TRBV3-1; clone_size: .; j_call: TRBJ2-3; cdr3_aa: CASSLASALTDTQYF
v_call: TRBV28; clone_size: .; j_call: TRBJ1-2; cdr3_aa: CASITTGSDYGYTF
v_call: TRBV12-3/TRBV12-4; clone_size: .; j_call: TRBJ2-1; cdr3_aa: CASTPGTGSSYNEQFF
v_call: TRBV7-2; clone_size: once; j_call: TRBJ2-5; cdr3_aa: CASSSTWDSSRQTQYF
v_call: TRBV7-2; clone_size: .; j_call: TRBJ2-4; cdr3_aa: CASSPIQGGTLAKNIQYF
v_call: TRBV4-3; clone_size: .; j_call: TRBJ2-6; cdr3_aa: CASSQDGDRGLGANVLTF
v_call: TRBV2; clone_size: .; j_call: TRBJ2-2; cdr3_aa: CASSRPSGKLRWTGELFF
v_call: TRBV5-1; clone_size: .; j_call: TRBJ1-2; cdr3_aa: CASSLRDRGLDGYTF
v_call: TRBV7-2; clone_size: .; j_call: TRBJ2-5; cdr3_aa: CASSLRRLRGGGETQYF
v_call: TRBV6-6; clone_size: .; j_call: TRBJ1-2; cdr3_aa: CASSLDFNYGYTF
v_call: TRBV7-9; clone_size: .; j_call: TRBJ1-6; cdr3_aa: CASSLAVVHNSPLHF
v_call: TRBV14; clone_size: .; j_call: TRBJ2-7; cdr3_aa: CASSLKTSNSYEQYF
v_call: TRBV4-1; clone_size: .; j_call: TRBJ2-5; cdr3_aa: CASSQVFRTGTEETQYF
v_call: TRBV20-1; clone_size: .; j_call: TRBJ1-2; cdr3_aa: CSAPEYSGTSSGYTF
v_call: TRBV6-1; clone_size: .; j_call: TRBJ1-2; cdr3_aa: CASSEFANYGYTF
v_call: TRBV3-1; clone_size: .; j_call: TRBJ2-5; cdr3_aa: CASSQSLNQETQYF
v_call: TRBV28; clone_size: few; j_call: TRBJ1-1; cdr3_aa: CASSLGGARTEAFF
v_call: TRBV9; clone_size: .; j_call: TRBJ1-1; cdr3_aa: CASSVQGNTEAFF
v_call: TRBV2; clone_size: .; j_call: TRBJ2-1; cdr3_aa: CASSDGTSGEQFF
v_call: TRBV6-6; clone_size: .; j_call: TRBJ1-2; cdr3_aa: CASSPDRGIDGYTF
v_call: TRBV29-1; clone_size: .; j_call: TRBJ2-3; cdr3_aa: CSVEEGVLDTQYF
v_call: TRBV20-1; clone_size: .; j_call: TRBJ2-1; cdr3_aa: CSASYGGGEQFF
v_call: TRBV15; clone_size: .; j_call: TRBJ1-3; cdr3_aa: CATSRDPLSSGNTIYF
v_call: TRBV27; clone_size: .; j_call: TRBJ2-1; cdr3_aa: CASSLEGTSYNEQFF
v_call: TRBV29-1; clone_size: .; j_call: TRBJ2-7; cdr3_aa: CSVEGRGAPYEQYF
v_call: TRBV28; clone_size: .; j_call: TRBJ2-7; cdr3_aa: CASTRQGQSYEQYF
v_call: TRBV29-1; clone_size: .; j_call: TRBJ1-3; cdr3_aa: CSVGSSDGNTIYF
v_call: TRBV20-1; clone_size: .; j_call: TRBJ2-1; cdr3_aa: CSARDLGHEQFF
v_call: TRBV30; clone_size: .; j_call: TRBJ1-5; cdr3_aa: CAWSEDTDQPQHF
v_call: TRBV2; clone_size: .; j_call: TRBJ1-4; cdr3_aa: CASSGRGEKLFF
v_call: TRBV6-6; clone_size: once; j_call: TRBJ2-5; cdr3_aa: CASSYSGVPLETQYF
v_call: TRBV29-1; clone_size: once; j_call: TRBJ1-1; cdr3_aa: CSVVRGSNTEAFF
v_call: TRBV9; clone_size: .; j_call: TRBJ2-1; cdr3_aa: CASSVSGREQFF
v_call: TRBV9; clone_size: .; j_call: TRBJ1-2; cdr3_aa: CASSQGQLYGYTF
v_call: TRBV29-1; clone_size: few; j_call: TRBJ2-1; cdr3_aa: CSVEDPSGLAGTDEQFF
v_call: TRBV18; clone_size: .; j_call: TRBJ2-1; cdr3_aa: CASSLQGSEQFF